The T cell receptor (beta chain) described here comes from a study of T cell responses to AZD1222 COVID-19 vaccine. With respect to this clone: Its antigen is currently unknown.

The table came from immunoSEQ multiplex PCR; TCRdb's copy has only in-frame clones and leaves some out. The sample consists of some 110,000 clones, roughly 92% of them appearing once. Findings and caveats of the study: After two AZD1222 doses, spike-specific TCR breadth and depth rose versus day 0. Repertoires were obtained only post-peak T cell response. Per reports, nearly half of all spike-specific TCRs target regions that are unmutated in variants. Donor demographics were predominantly white British with a female majority; clonal diversity may be underestimated.

With 5 bases clipped from V and 0 bases from J, the junction kept 2 bases outside the gene matches. In germline, CDR1 is SGHTA, CDR2 FQGNSA. The CDR3 length is 15 residues. The specimen comprised peripheral blood, sampled on day 0 of AZD1222 vaccination. The origin of this receptor is an adult in good health. J is TRBJ2-2 and V is TRBV7-2, with 8 bases that match TRBD1. The CDR3 sequence: CASSTQGANTGELFF. In nucleotides, the CDR3 is TGTGCCAGCAGCACACAGGGGGCGAACACCGGGGAGCTGTTTTTT.